The present entry profiles one TCR beta chain with its context. This specimen comes from a study of CD8 T cells in Susac syndrome. This CDR3 spans 15 amino acids. Looked up from germline, CDR1 is MDHEN and CDR2 is SYDVKM. The trim removed 6 bases at V and 6 bases at J, leaving 11 bases unmatched. A quantity of about 0.5 to 1 ug RNA underwent reverse transcription using random hexamers. TCRdb ran MiXCR on the immunoSEQ multiplex PCR reads and lists one entry per CDR3 protein. The table includes 140,000 or so distinct CDR3 sequences, almost 96% detected once. V and J are TRBV28 and TRBJ1-3; TRBD1 matches 7 bases. This receptor was taken from a human donor with Susac syndrome. Sequencing input: CD4+ T cells from PBMCs. This chain's CDR3 is CASRGAGTGENTIYF. The CDR3 bases are TGTGCCAGCAGGGGGGCCGGTACAGGGGAAAACACCATATATTTT.